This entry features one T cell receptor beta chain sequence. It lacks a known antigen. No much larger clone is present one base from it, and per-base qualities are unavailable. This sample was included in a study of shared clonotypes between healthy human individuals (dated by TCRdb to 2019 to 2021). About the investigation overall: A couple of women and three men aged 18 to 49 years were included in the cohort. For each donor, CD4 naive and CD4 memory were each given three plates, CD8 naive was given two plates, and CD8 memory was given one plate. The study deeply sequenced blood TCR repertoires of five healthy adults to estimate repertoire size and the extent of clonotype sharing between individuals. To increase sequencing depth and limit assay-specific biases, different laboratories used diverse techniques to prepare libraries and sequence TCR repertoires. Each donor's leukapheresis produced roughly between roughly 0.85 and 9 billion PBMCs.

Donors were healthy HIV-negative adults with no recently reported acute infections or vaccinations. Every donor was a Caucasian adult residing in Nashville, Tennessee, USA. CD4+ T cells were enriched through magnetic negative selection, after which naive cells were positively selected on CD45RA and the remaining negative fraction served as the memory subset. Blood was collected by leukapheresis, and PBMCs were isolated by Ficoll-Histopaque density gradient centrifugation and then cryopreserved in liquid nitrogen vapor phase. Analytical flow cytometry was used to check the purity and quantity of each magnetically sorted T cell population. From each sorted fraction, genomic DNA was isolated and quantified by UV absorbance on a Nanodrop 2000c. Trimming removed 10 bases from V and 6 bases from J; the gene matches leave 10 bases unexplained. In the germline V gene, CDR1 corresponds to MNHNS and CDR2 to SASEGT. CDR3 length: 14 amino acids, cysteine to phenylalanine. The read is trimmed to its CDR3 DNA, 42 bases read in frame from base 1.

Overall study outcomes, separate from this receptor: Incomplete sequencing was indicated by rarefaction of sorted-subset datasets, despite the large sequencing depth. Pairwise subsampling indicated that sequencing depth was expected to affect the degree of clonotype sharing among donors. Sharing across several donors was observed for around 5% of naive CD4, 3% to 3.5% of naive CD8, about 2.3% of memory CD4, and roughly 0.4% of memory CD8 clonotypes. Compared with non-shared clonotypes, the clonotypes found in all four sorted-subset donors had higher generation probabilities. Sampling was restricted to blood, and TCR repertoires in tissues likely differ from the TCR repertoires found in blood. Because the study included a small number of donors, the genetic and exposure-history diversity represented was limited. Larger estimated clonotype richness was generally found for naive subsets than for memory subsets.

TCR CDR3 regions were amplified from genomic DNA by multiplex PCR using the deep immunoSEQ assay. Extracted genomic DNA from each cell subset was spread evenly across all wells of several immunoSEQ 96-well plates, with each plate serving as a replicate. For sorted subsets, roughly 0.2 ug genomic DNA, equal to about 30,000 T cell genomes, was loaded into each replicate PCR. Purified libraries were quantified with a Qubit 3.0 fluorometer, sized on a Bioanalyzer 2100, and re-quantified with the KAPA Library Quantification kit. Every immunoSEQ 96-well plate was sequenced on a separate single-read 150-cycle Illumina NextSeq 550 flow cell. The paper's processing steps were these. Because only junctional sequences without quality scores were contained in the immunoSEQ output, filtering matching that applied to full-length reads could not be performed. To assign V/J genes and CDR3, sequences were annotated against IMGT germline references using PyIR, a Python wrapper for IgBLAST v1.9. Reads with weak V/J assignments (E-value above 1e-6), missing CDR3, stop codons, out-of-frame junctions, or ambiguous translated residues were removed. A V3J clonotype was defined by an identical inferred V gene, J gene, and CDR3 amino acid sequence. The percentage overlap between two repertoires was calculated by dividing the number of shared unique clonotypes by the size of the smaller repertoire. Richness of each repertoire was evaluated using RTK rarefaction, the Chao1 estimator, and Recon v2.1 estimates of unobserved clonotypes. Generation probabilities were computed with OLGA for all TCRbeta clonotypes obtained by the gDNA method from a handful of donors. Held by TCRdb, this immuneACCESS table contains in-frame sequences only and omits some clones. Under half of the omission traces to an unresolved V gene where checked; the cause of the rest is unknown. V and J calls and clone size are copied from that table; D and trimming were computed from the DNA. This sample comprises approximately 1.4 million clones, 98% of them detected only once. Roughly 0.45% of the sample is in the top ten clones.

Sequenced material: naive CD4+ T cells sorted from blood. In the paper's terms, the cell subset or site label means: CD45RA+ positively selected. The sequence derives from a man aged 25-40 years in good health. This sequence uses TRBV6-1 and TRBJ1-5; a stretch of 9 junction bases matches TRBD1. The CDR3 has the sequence CATLPGQGGQPQHF. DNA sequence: TGTGCCACCCTCCCGGGACAGGGTGGTCAGCCCCAGCATTTT.